Listed below are T cell receptor beta chains from one sample, sequenced in a study of T cells in Graves' hyperthyroidism and ophthalmopathy. TCRdb fed the multiplex PCR reads into MiXCR, producing one record per CDR3 protein. The data hold about 480,000 distinct CDR3 sequences, with 20% to 25% observed a single time. The sequencing input was blood. All receptors come from a woman in her seventies with Graves' ophthalmopathy. Each CDR3 is given with its conserved first and last residue. The D gene is left open where the match is weak. Clone size appears in some rows only: once, few, many, or a class for an expanded clone.

16	NA	many	TRBJ2-3	TRBV12-3/TRBV12-4	TGTGCCAGCAGTTTAGCCGCGGCAGGAGACACAGATACGCAGTATTTT	CASSLAAAGDTDTQYF
14	NA	many	TRBJ2-1	TRBV11-2	TGTGCCAGCAGCTTACACCACGCGCAGGGAGAGCAGTTCTTC	CASSLHHAQGEQFF
13	TRBD2	few	TRBJ2-1	TRBV28	TGTGCCAGCACGTCGGGAGGGGGGAATGAGCAGTTCTTC	CASTSGGGNEQFF
15	NA	few	TRBJ2-7	TRBV27	TGTGCCAGCAGACCCGAGGGGGGGGGGTTTTACGAGCAGTACTTC	CASRPEGGGFYEQYF
14	TRBD2	NA	TRBJ2-1	TRBV6-2/TRBV6-3	TGTGCCAGCAGTGGGACTACGGGTGGCAATGAGCAGTTCTTC	CASSGTTGGNEQFF
13	NA	NA	TRBJ1-2	TRBV24-1	TGTGCCACCAGTGACCCAAAGGACGGTGGCTACACCTTC	CATSDPKDGGYTF
17	TRBD2	many	TRBJ2-5	TRBV7-2	TGTGCCAGCAGCTTAGAGGTGGGACTAGCGGGAGTGGAGACCCAGTACTTC	CASSLEVGLAGVETQYF
15	TRBD2	many	TRBJ2-1	TRBV30	TGTGCCTGGAGTGTAGGGCTAGCGGGGAGCAATGAGCAGTTCTTC	CAWSVGLAGSNEQFF
13	TRBD1	NA	TRBJ2-7	TRBV7-2	TGTGCCAGCATGGGACAGGGCGACTACGAGCAGTACTTC	CASMGQGDYEQYF
15	TRBD2	many	TRBJ2-1	TRBV11-2	TGTGCCAGCAGCCAAGCGGGAGGCTCCTACAATGAGCAGTTCTTC	CASSQAGGSYNEQFF
18	TRBD2	few	TRBJ2-7	TRBV27	TGTGCCAGCAGTACGGGACTAGCGGGGCCCGAGAGCTCCTACGAGCAGTACTTC	CASSTGLAGPESSYEQYF
14	TRBD2	NA	TRBJ2-7	TRBV30	TGTGCCTGGGAAAGCGGGAGACCTCCTTACGAGCAGTACTTC	CAWESGRPPYEQYF
15	TRBD1	NA	TRBJ1-4	TRBV2	TGTGCCAGCAGTGAAGCAGGGACAGGGGGTGAAAAACTGTTTTTT	CASSEAGTGGEKLFF
13	TRBD2	many	TRBJ2-5	TRBV2	TGTGCCAGCAGGATAATAGCGGGAGGGACCCAGTACTTC	CASRIIAGGTQYF
15	TRBD2	few	TRBJ2-1	TRBV18	TGTGCCAGCTCACCACCGGGGCGGGAGTACAATGAGCAGTTCTTC	CASSPPGREYNEQFF
16	NA	NA	TRBJ2-1	TRBV7-3	TGTGCCAGCAGCTTAACCTCTGGACTAACGTACAATGAGCAGTTCTTC	CASSLTSGLTYNEQFF
11	NA	NA	TRBJ2-5	TRBV7-2	TGTGCCAGCAACTTCGGAGAGACCCAGTACTTC	CASNFGETQYF
15	TRBD2	many	TRBJ2-7	TRBV12-3/TRBV12-4	TGTGCCAGCAGAGGACTAGCGGGGAGCTCCTACGAGCAGTACTTC	CASRGLAGSSYEQYF
15	NA	NA	TRBJ2-2	TRBV27	TGTGCCAGCAGTTCCTGGGCAGCGGGCACCGGGGAGCTGTTTTTT	CASSSWAAGTGELFF
13	NA	NA	TRBJ2-6	TRBV19	TGTGCCAGTAGTATAGACGGGGAGAACGTCCTGACTTTC	CASSIDGENVLTF
12	NA	NA	TRBJ2-2	TRBV7-2	TGTGCCAGCAGCAAGTACACCGGGGAGCTGTTTTTT	CASSKYTGELFF
16	NA	few	TRBJ2-1	TRBV6-2/TRBV6-3	TGTGCCAGCAGTTACTCGTGGGCTTATACCTACAATGAGCAGTTCTTC	CASSYSWAYTYNEQFF
11	NA	few	TRBJ2-1	TRBV4-1	TGCGCCAGCAGTCGAAGGGGTGAGCAGTTCTTC	CASSRRGEQFF
15	TRBD2	NA	TRBJ2-3	TRBV11-3	TGTGCCAGCAGCAGACTAGCGGGAGGTTTGGATACGCAGTATTTT	CASSRLAGGLDTQYF
21	TRBD1	many	TRBJ1-1	TRBV28	TGTGCCAGCAGTTTATGGATACCGGGACAGGAGGCGGGAATCATGAACACTGAAGCTTTCTTT	CASSLWIPGQEAGIMNTEAFF
12	NA	NA	TRBJ2-4	TRBV28	TGTGCCAGCAGTTTAATCCAGGGCGGTCTGTACTTC	CASSLIQGGLYF
16	NA	many	TRBJ2-5	TRBV12-3/TRBV12-4	TGTGCCAGCAGATCCCTAGCTCTGGCCCACACGGAGACCCAGTACTTC	CASRSLALAHTETQYF
13	NA	many	TRBJ1-1	TRBV6-1	TGTGCCAGCAGTGCGCAGCTGAACACTGAAGCTTTCTTT	CASSAQLNTEAFF
15	NA	few	TRBJ1-5	TRBV6-2/TRBV6-3	TGTGCCAGCGGTTCGGGGGGGGCCAGCAATCAGCCCCAGCATTTT	CASGSGGASNQPQHF
13	TRBD2	NA	TRBJ2-7	TRBV5-1	TGCGCCAGCAGCCTAGCGGGAGGCCACGAGCAGTACTTC	CASSLAGGHEQYF
15	NA	few	TRBJ1-6	TRBV7-9	TGTGCCAGCAGCTTAGAGGTCTCCTATAATTCACCCCTCCACTTT	CASSLEVSYNSPLHF
15	NA	few	TRBJ2-1	TRBV12-3/TRBV12-4	TGTGCCAGCAGTGGGGGGGGGGCGCGGTACAATGAGCAGTTCTTC	CASSGGGARYNEQFF
13	TRBD1	NA	TRBJ2-3	TRBV25-1	TGTGCCAGCCGGACAGGGGGGACAGATACGCAGTATTTT	CASRTGGTDTQYF
15	TRBD1	few	TRBJ2-3	TRBV19	TGTGCCAGTAGTATGGACAGGGTCTCGAAAGATACGCAGTATTTT	CASSMDRVSKDTQYF
15	NA	NA	TRBJ2-1	TRBV3-1	TGTGCCAGCCGCAAATTTGGGCGGAGCCACAATGAGCAGTTCTTC	CASRKFGRSHNEQFF
15	TRBD1	few	TRBJ2-5	TRBV2	TGTGCCAGCAGTCCTCGGACAGGGGGCGGAGAGACCCAGTACTTC	CASSPRTGGGETQYF
13	NA	NA	TRBJ1-2	TRBV2	TGTGCCAGCATGGGGGGGGCTAACTATGGCTACACCTTC	CASMGGANYGYTF
14	NA	many	TRBJ2-3	TRBV7-2	TGTGCCAGCAGCTTGGGAGGGGGCCGAGATACGCAGTATTTT	CASSLGGGRDTQYF
14	NA	NA	TRBJ1-6	TRBV3-1	TGTGCCAGCAGCGAGGGCACGTTTAATTCACCCCTCCACTTT	CASSEGTFNSPLHF
16	TRBD2	NA	TRBJ2-1	TRBV5-1	TGCGCCAGCAGCCAAGATGTGGGTAGCGGGTACAATGAGCAGTTCTTC	CASSQDVGSGYNEQFF
12	NA	few	TRBJ2-3	TRBV25-1	TGTGCCAGCACTGGGGCCCCAGATACGCAGTATTTT	CASTGAPDTQYF
14	NA	many	TRBJ2-5	TRBV7-2	TGTGCCAGCAGCCAGGATCGGAGTGGACAGACCCAGTACTTC	CASSQDRSGQTQYF
16	TRBD2	NA	TRBJ2-7	TRBV18	TGTGCCAGCTCACCACGGGGCGGGAGTAGCTCCTACGAGCAGTACTTC	CASSPRGGSSSYEQYF
14	TRBD2	few	TRBJ2-3	TRBV5-1	TGCGCCAGCAGCTCCGGACTAGAGACAGATACGCAGTATTTT	CASSSGLETDTQYF
14	TRBD2	NA	TRBJ2-3	TRBV20-1	TGCAGTGCTGAGCGGGAGGCTGGAACAGATACGCAGTATTTT	CSAEREAGTDTQYF
14	NA	few	TRBJ1-1	TRBV6-1	TGTGCCAGCATCCCGGGACGGACGGGAAGTGAAGCTTTCTTT	CASIPGRTGSEAFF
15	NA	NA	TRBJ2-2	TRBV11-2	TGTGCCAGCAGCTTAGTAGTTTCGTACACCGGGGAGCTGTTTTTT	CASSLVVSYTGELFF
14	TRBD1	once	TRBJ1-4	TRBV20-1	TGCAGTGCCAAACAGGGACAGGGGAGGGAAAAACTGTTTTTT	CSAKQGQGREKLFF
14	TRBD1	NA	TRBJ1-4	TRBV7-9	TGTGCCAGCAATTCAAAGACAGGGGGGGAAAAACTGTTTTTT	CASNSKTGGEKLFF
13	NA	NA	TRBJ1-1	TRBV19	TGTGCCAGTAGGCCCTTGGATGTCACTGAAGCTTTCTTT	CASRPLDVTEAFF
13	NA	few	TRBJ1-4	TRBV5-1	TGCGCCAGCAGCCAAGGAGGACCGGAAAAACTGTTTTTT	CASSQGGPEKLFF
13	TRBD1	many	TRBJ2-7	TRBV2	TGTGCCAGCAGCGGACAGGGGGTGTACGAGCAGTACTTC	CASSGQGVYEQYF